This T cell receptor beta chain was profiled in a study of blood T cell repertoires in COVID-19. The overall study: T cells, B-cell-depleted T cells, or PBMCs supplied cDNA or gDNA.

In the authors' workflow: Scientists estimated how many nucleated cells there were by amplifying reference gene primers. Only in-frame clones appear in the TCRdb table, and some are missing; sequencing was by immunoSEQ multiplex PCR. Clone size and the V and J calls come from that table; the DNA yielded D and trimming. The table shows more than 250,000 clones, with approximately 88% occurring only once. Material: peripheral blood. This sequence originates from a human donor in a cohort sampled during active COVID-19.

This CDR3 is CASSTLGRTGGLGNTIYF. In nucleotides, the CDR3 is TGTGCCAGCAGCACACTAGGACGGACAGGGGGCCTTGGAAACACCATATATTTT. The gene calls are TRBV3-1 (or the pseudogene TRBV3-2) and TRBJ1-3; 11 nucleotides line up with TRBD1. Germline-derived CDR1 and CDR2 are LGHDT and YNNKEL (reference sequence). The CDR3 is made up of 18 amino acids. V lost 5 bases and J lost 3; bases outside the gene matches: 12.